This passage covers 31 T cell receptor beta chains from one sample sequenced in a study of T cells in Graves' hyperthyroidism and ophthalmopathy. RNA transcripts were the template for amplifying TCR beta CDR3 regions. The TCR CDR3 was amplified in a first-round RT-PCR using the HTBI primer set. TCRdb reprocessed the multiplex PCR reads with MiXCR, giving one entry per CDR3 protein. The sample yields more than 650,000 distinct CDR3 sequences, approximately 15% seen once. Material: blood. The origin of the receptors is a woman aged 18-29 years with Graves' hyperthyroidism.

The chain employs TRBV27 and TRBJ1-2; no definite D call. This CDR3 has 13 amino acids. V lost 6 bases, J lost 8 bases, and 16 bases lay in between. Germline V gene sequence: CDR1 MNHEY, CDR2 SMNVEV (reference sequence). Written as DNA, the CDR3 is TGTGCCAGCAGGGCTGGGCCATGGGAGGGCTACACCTTC. Encoded protein: CASRAGPWEGYTF.

This clonotype came up many times. V and J are TRBV20-1 and TRBJ1-2; D gene uncertain. V shed 3 bases and J shed 2 bases, with 7 bases lying between them. Germline CDR1 DFQATT, CDR2 SNEGSKA (reference sequence). The CDR3 contains 12 residues. DNA for the CDR3: TGCAGTGCTAGCGGCGAAAACTATGGCTACACCTTC. Translation: CSASGENYGYTF.

This clonotype was picked up a small number of times. V usage is TRBV19 and J usage is TRBJ1-1; no clear D gene. This CDR3 is built from 15 residues. Per the germline V gene, CDR1 is LNHDA and CDR2 is SQIVND (reference sequence). Trimming stripped 3 bases from V and 4 bases from J, with 15 bases between. For the CDR3, the DNA is TGTGCCAGTAGTATCACCCTTACCTGGGTCACTGAAGCTTTCTTT. It codes for CASSITLTWVTEAFF.

This clonotype was seen repeatedly, ten times or more. J is TRBJ2-7 and V is TRBV11-1, with a weak D call TRBD2 (6 bases). CDR1 is SGHAT and CDR2 is FQDESV in the germline V gene (reference sequence). V was shortened by 2 bases and J by 5 bases, with 13 bases between the two germline ends. The CDR3 sequence is 14 residues long. This CDR3 reads CASSLWGGLNEQYF. CDR3 coding DNA: TGTGCCAGCAGCTTATGGGGAGGACTGAACGAGCAGTACTTC.

This clonotype was counted only a few times. This chain links TRBV18 with TRBJ1-4; no clear D gene. Germline CDR1 and CDR2: KGHSH and LQKENI. The CDR3 covers 12 residues. V lost 3 bases and J lost 5, with 4 bases in between. The CDR3 DNA is TGTGCCAGCTCACCTATGAATGAAAAACTGTTTTTT. This encodes CASSPMNEKLFF.

This clonotype has just a few counts. The chain has TRBV13 and TRBJ2-7; D might be TRBD1 or TRBD2, each matching 5 bases. Gene TRBJ2-1 matches the end of the DNA better, so the J call may be wrong. The CDR3 runs 13 residues. The germline V gene encodes CDR1 PRHDT and CDR2 FYEKMQ (reference sequence). CDR3 sequence (DNA): TGTGCCAGCAGCCCCCGTGGGACCTACGAGCAGTTCTTC. Residues: CASSPRGTYEQFF.

This clonotype showed up many times. V is TRBV20-1 and J is TRBJ1-1; perhaps TRBD1 as D (5 bases). The CDR3 spans 13 residues. Germline V lookup: CDR1 DFQATT, CDR2 SNEGSKA (reference sequence). Deletions cut 3 bases from V and 7 bases from J, with 15 bases between. CDR3 nucleotide sequence: TGCAGTGCTAGGGGGCGGGTAGGGCATGAAGCTTTCTTT. This encodes CSARGRVGHEAFF.

The chain links TRBV3-1 to TRBJ2-2; perhaps TRBD2 as D (6 bases). The V gene lost 4 bases and the J gene lost 5 bases, with 14 bases spanning the gap. Germline CDR1 is LGHDT and CDR2 is YNNKEL (reference sequence). The CDR3 is 15 amino acids. CDR3 protein: CASSPRVGGTGELFF. CDR3 DNA: TGTGCCAGCAGCCCCCGAGTCGGGGGTACCGGGGAGCTGTTTTTT.

Many counts were recorded for this clonotype. The gene calls are TRBV3-1 and TRBJ2-3; D ambiguous. The ends were cut back, 8 bases at V and 1 base at J, with 10 bases in the middle. CDR3 length: 13 residues. The germline V gene encodes CDR1 LGHDT and CDR2 YNNKEL (reference sequence). CDR3 loop: CASRPWGTDTQYF. In nucleotides, the CDR3 is TGTGCCAGCCGTCCCTGGGGCACAGATACGCAGTATTTT.

This clonotype was recorded at least ten times. The rearrangement joins TRBV30 to TRBJ2-2; 9 bases fit TRBD2. Trimming took 4 bases from V and 7 from J; bases not matched to a gene: 13. Germline-derived CDR1 and CDR2 are GTSNPN and SVGIG (reference sequence). This CDR3 contains 16 residues. CDR3: CAWIPGGSGRYGELFF. The DNA for the CDR3 is TGTGCCTGGATCCCCGGGGGTAGCGGGAGATACGGGGAGCTGTTTTTT.

In this sample, this clonotype turned up many times. This chain uses TRBV5-1 with TRBJ2-3, with a weak D call TRBD2 (6 bases). V shed 4 bases and J shed 5 bases, with 20 bases lying between them. The CDR3 is 16 amino acids. The germline V gene encodes CDR1 SGHRS and CDR2 YFSETQ. The DNA for the CDR3 is TGCGCCAGCAGCGGGACCGGGAGCCCCGGTGGAGATACGCAGTATTTT. Its protein is CASSGTGSPGGDTQYF.

This clonotype was recorded at least ten times. The chain carries TRBV30 and TRBJ1-2; no reliable D call. Germline CDR1 GTSNPN, CDR2 SVGIG (reference sequence). CDR3 length equals 13 residues. V lost 1 base, J lost 2 bases, and 8 bases lay in between. CDR3 DNA: TGTGCCTGGAGTGGATCCTGGAACTATGGCTACACCTTC. It is translated as CAWSGSWNYGYTF.

This clonotype was detected a few times. The rearrangement links TRBV6-2 or TRBV6-3 to TRBJ2-5, with TRBD2 identical over 14 bases. The V gene's germline CDR1 is MNHEY and CDR2 SVGEGT. The V and J ends lost 2 bases and 5 bases, in that order; junction bases with no gene match: 7. The CDR3 consists of 17 residues. CDR3 region: CASSYGGLAGVRETQYF. CDR3 sequence (DNA): TGTGCCAGCAGTTACGGGGGACTAGCGGGAGTCAGGGAGACCCAGTACTTC.

The chain is built from TRBV6-5 and TRBJ2-7; D uncertain. This CDR3 contains 12 residues. V shed 2 bases and J shed 0 bases, with 2 bases lying between them. The germline gives CDR1 MNHEY, CDR2 SVGAGI. The CDR3: CASSYPSYEQYF. The CDR3 coding sequence is TGTGCCAGCAGTTACCCCTCCTACGAGCAGTACTTC.

This clonotype has just a few counts. This chain connects TRBV5-8 to TRBJ2-5; D is unresolved. Germline CDR1 reads SGHTS; CDR2 reads YDEGEE. The CDR3 sequence is 13 residues long. Deletions cut 7 bases from V and 0 bases from J, with 10 bases between. This CDR3 is CASGTENQETQYF. As DNA, the CDR3 is TGTGCCAGCGGCACAGAAAACCAAGAGACCCAGTACTTC.

Regarding this clonotype: This may stem from a read error, because a much larger clone lies one nucleotide away. This chain links TRBV3-1 with TRBJ1-3; D gene ambiguous. Per germline, CDR1 LGHDT and CDR2 YNNKEL (reference sequence). The CDR3 contains 14 residues. The CDR3 sequence: CASSLKSAGSTIYF. CDR3 DNA sequence: TGTGCCAGCAGCCTCAAGTCGGCTGGAAGCACCATATATTTT.

The chain employs TRBV5-5 and TRBJ2-4; D possibly matches TRBD1 or TRBD2 (5 bases each). The length of the CDR3 is 15 residues. The V end was cut by 0 bases, the J end by 8 bases, with 15 bases between. Germline assignment: CDR1 SGHKS and CDR2 YYEKEE (reference sequence). CDR3 sequence: CASSLAGRWGYIQYF. In DNA, the CDR3 is TGTGCCAGCAGCTTGGCCGGCAGGTGGGGGTACATTCAGTACTTC. The whole variable domain, remainder taken from reference TRBV5-5 and TRBJ2-4, is DAGVTQSPTHLIKTRGQQVTLRCSPISGHKSVSWYQQVLGQGPQFIFQYYEKEERGRGNFPDRFSARQFPNYSSELNVNALLLGDSALYLCASSLAGRWGYIQYFGAGTRLSVL.

The chain joins TRBV10-3 to TRBJ1-6, with a weak D call TRBD1 (5 bases). Germline lookup yields CDR1 ENHRY and CDR2 SYGVKD. The V end lost 2 bases, the J end lost 7 bases, and 12 bases lay between the germline ends. This CDR3 is built from 15 residues. Here the CDR3 DNA reads TGTGCCATCAGTGAGGTGCAGGGTGGGAATTCACCCCTCCACTTT. Translating it yields CAISEVQGGNSPLHF.

This clonotype was detected ten times or more. The V and J genes are TRBV27 and TRBJ2-2; the match to TRBD1 covers 7 bases. Germline-derived CDR1 and CDR2 are MNHEY and SMNVEV (reference sequence). The J segment lost 6 bases and the V segment lost 5 bases, leaving 3 bases of the junction unmatched. There are 13 residues in the CDR3. The chain's CDR3 is CASSGQVSGELFF. In DNA form, the CDR3 reads TGTGCCAGCAGTGGACAGGTATCCGGGGAGCTGTTTTTT.

This clonotype has more than one count but fewer than ten. The chain combines TRBV5-6 with TRBJ2-1; D is tentatively TRBD1 or TRBD2 (5 bases each). The germline V and J ends were trimmed by 1 base and 6 bases, with 23 bases remaining between them. The CDR3 extends over 18 amino acids. Germline V gives CDR1 SGHDT, CDR2 YYEEEE. The CDR3, as DNA: TGTGCCAGCAGCTTGTTCGCAAGAGCCCAGGGAGTTGGCAATGAGCAGTTCTTC. Protein sequence: CASSLFARAQGVGNEQFF.

This clonotype was seen a few times. This rearrangement joins TRBV6-2 or TRBV6-3 to TRBJ2-7; 9 nucleotides match TRBD2. V shed 7 bases, J shed 0 bases, and the junction held 4 bases outside the gene matches. This CDR3 spans 14 amino acids. The V gene's germline CDR1 is MNHEY and CDR2 SVGEGT. The CDR3 loop reads CASTGSGSSYEQYF. The CDR3, as DNA: TGTGCCAGCACTGGTAGCGGGAGCTCCTACGAGCAGTACTTC.

This clonotype showed up many times. The chain combines TRBV7-8 with TRBJ1-2; no reliable D call. V lost 4 bases and J 3 bases, leaving 15 bases between the germline ends. Germline loops: CDR1 SGHVS, CDR2 FQNEAQ. The CDR3 extends over 15 amino acids. This chain's CDR3 is CASSSERGEDYGYTF. As DNA, the CDR3 is TGTGCCAGCAGCTCCGAACGGGGAGAGGACTATGGCTACACCTTC.

This clonotype was seen more than once but under ten times. The chain joins TRBV27 to TRBJ1-5; weak D call: TRBD1 (5 bases). CDR3 length: 16 residues. Between the trimmed V and J ends, which lost 8 bases and 3 bases, there was a span of 20 bases. From germline, CDR1 is MNHEY and CDR2 SMNVEV (reference sequence). The CDR3 protein is CASAGYGDGNNQPQHF. The CDR3 nucleotides are TGTGCCAGCGCCGGATATGGGGACGGAAACAATCAGCCCCAGCATTTT.

The gene calls are TRBV18 and TRBJ2-5, with D unresolved. V was cut by 0 bases and J by 2 bases, with 7 bases left in between. Per germline, CDR1 KGHSH and CDR2 LQKENI. The CDR3 sequence is 14 residues long. The CDR3 region has the DNA TGTGCCAGCTCACCACCTTGGGGTCAAGAGACCCAGTACTTC. This encodes CASSPPWGQETQYF.

The chain joins TRBV6-1 to TRBJ1-1; 7 bases are a match to TRBD1. Trimming at V came to 11 bases and at J to 0 bases, leaving 6 bases not matched to a gene. Germline V gene sequence: CDR1 MNHNS, CDR2 SASEGT. The CDR3 has 13 residues. The CDR3 loop is CAGEGQMNTEAFF. CDR3 nucleotides: TGTGCCGGCGAGGGACAGATGAACACTGAAGCTTTCTTT.

The rearrangement uses TRBV15 and TRBJ2-1; 8 nucleotides agree with TRBD2. The V segment lost 0 bases and the J segment 0 bases; nucleotides outside the gene matches: 4. The CDR3 spans 17 residues. Per germline, CDR1 LNHNV and CDR2 YYDKDF (reference sequence). CDR3 in DNA: TGTGCCACCAGCAGAGATCCGGGACTAGTCTCCTACAATGAGCAGTTCTTC. It yields the protein CATSRDPGLVSYNEQFF. The variable domain in full, completed from reference TRBV15 and TRBJ2-1, reads DAMVIQNPRYQVTQFGKPVTLSCSQTLNHNVMYWYQQKSSQAPKLLFHYYDKDFNNEADTPDNFQSRRPNTSFCFLDIRSPGLGDTAMYLCATSRDPGLVSYNEQFFGPGTRLTVL.

This clonotype was counted at least ten times. The genes are TRBV2 and TRBJ2-3, with D maybe TRBD2 (6 bases). V was trimmed by 1 base and J by 0 bases, leaving 11 bases between them. CDR3 size: 16 residues. Germline CDR1 and CDR2: SNHLY and FYNNEI. This CDR3 reads CASSEVLALSTDTQYF. CDR3 DNA: TGTGCCAGCAGTGAAGTCCTAGCGCTAAGCACAGATACGCAGTATTTT. Variable domain in full (rest from reference TRBV2 and TRBJ2-3): EPEVTQTPSHQVTQMGQEVILRCVPISNHLYFYWYRQILGQKVEFLVSFYNNEISEKSEIFDDQFSVERPDGSNFTLKIRSTKLEDSAMYFCASSEVLALSTDTQYFGPGTRLTVL.

About this clonotype: A read error is possible here, since a much larger clone lies one base away. The chain's CDR3 is CASSSRTGTAEQYF. In DNA form, the CDR3 reads TGTGCCAGCAGCTCACGGACAGGGACCGCCGAGCAGTACTTC. The rearrangement joins TRBV7-9 to TRBJ2-7; 8 bases align to TRBD1. The junction had 8 bases not matched to a gene; V was cut back by 4 bases and J by 6 bases. This CDR3 contains 14 residues. The germline CDR1 and CDR2 sequences are SEHNR and FQNEAQ (reference sequence).

This chain uses TRBV3-1 with TRBJ2-1; 12 bases map to TRBD1. CDR3 length: 16 amino acids. The germline CDR1 and CDR2 sequences are LGHDT and YNNKEL (reference sequence). V lost 5 bases, J lost 9 bases, and 11 bases stayed unmatched. The CDR3 sequence: CASSFTGTGGAAEQFF. DNA for the CDR3: TGTGCCAGCAGCTTTACCGGGACAGGGGGCGCGGCTGAGCAGTTCTTC.

V and J are TRBV19 and TRBJ1-1; no firm D call. The length of the CDR3 is 14 residues. Trimming left V 8 bases short and J 1 base short, with 14 bases between. The germline V gene encodes CDR1 LNHDA and CDR2 SQIVND (reference sequence). The CDR3 loop is CASSDGWRNTEAFF. DNA of the CDR3: TGTGCCAGTTCGGATGGGTGGCGGAACACTGAAGCTTTCTTT.

This clonotype has ten or more counts. The chain employs TRBV29-1 and TRBJ2-3; 11 nucleotides align to TRBD2. The CDR3 has 14 amino acids. Looked up from germline, CDR1 is SQVTM and CDR2 is ANQGSEA. J gave up 8 bases and V 1 base, and 5 bases lay outside the gene matches. In nucleotides, the CDR3 is TGCAGCGTTGAAGGGGCCCTAGCGGGAGGTACGCAGTATTTT. Translation: CSVEGALAGGTQYF.